The 3 T cell receptor beta chains below come from one sample, sequenced in a study of T cell responses to AZD1222 COVID-19 vaccine. The table came from immunoSEQ multiplex PCR; TCRdb's copy has only in-frame clones and leaves some out. The repertoire consists of under 150,000 clones, with 70% to 90% occurring once and the leading ten covering just over 5.5%. Sequencing was performed on peripheral blood, taken on day 0 of AZD1222 vaccination. Receptor source: an adult in good health.

The genes are TRBV5-1 and TRBJ2-5; the D gene is possibly TRBD1 (5 bases). CDR1 and CDR2 (germline): SGHRS, YFSETQ. The CDR3 is 15 amino acids. V was cut by 0 bases and J by 1 base, with 10 bases left in between. The CDR3, as DNA: TGCGCCAGCAGCTTGGGTGGGGCCATCCAAGAGACCCAGTACTTC. Translated: CASSLGGAIQETQYF.

This clone is a singleton in its sample. This chain joins TRBV4-2 and TRBJ2-1; D assignment may be TRBD1 or TRBD2 (5 bases each). CDR1 LGHNA and CDR2 YNFKEQ come from the germline V gene. CDR3 length: 15 amino acids. V was shortened by 1 base and J by 2 bases, with 9 bases between the two germline ends. The CDR3 coding sequence is TGTGCCAGCAGCCAAGCAAGGGACCCCTACAATGAGCAGTTCTTC. Protein sequence: CASSQARDPYNEQFF.

The rearrangement uses TRBV11-3 and TRBJ2-7; a possible D gene is TRBD2 (5 bases). V dropped 4 bases and J dropped 2 bases, with 12 bases sitting between them. The V gene's germline CDR1 is SGHNT and CDR2 YENEEA. CDR3 length equals 14 residues. CDR3 in DNA: TGTGCCAGCAGCTCTAGACGGGAACCCTACGAGCAGTACTTC. Translated, it gives CASSSRREPYEQYF.